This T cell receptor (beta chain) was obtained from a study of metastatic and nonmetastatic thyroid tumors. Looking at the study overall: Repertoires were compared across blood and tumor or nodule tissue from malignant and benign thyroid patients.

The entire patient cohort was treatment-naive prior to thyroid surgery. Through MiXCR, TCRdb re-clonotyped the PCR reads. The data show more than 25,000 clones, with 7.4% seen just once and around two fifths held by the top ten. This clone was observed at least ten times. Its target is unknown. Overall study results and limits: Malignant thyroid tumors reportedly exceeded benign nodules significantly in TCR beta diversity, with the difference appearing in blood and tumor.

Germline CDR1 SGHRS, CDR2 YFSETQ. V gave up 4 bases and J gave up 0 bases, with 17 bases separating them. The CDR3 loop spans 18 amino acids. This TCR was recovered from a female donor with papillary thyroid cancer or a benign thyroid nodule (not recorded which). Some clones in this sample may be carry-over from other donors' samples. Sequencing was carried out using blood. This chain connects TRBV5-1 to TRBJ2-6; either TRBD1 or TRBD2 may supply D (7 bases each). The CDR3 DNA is TGCGCCAGCAGCAGACCAGGGGGGGGTGGCTCTGGGGCCAACGTCCTGACTTTC. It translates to CASSRPGGGGSGANVLTF.